The 20 T cell receptor beta chains below were found in one sample sequenced in a study of cytomegalovirus exposure and HLA in healthy donors. PCR involved 60 Vbeta and 13 Jbeta primers. The repertoire was sequenced with immunoSEQ multiplex PCR; TCRdb's copy has only in-frame clones and lacks some. Seen here are 100,000 to 150,000 clones, roughly four fifths observed once, and the top ten hold roughly 8%. The specimen was PBMCs. The receptors originated from a woman in her fifties or sixties in good health and CMV-seropositive.

This clone was seen only once. The V gene is TRBV4-1, the J gene TRBJ2-5, with D tentatively TRBD1 (5 bases). The germline gives CDR1 MGHRA, CDR2 YSYEKL. Trimming left V 4 bases short and J 4 bases short, with 10 bases between. The CDR3 runs 13 residues. Written as DNA, the CDR3 is TGCGCCAGCAGCCCGAGGCAGGGAGAGACCCAGTACTTC. It yields the protein CASSPRQGETQYF.

A single count supports this clone. The V gene is TRBV19, the J gene TRBJ2-1, with 7 positions matching TRBD2. The length of the CDR3 is 12 residues. Losses at the gene ends were 7 bases for V and 10 bases for J; bases not matched to a gene: 7. Germline-derived CDR1 and CDR2 are LNHDA and SQIVND (reference sequence). The DNA for the CDR3 is TGTGCCAGTAACATAGCGGGCTCAGAGCAGTTCTTC. Residues: CASNIAGSEQFF.

The chain combines TRBV7-3 with TRBJ1-4, with 8 positions matching TRBD1. The germline gives CDR1 SGHTA, CDR2 FQGTGA. The CDR3 sequence is 15 residues long. J was trimmed by 0 bases and V by 5 bases; bases with no gene match: 2. This CDR3 reads CASSPTGATNEKLFF. In DNA form, the CDR3 reads TGTGCCAGCAGCCCGACAGGGGCAACTAATGAAAAACTGTTTTTT.

The CDR3, as DNA: TGTGCCAGCAGCAAAGCCTTTACTGAAGCTTTCTTT. It specifies CASSKAFTEAFF. The V call is TRBV5-6, the J call TRBJ1-1; D ambiguous. This CDR3 contains 12 residues. Germline CDR1 SGHDT, CDR2 YYEEEE. V gave up 4 bases and J gave up 5 bases, with 9 bases separating them.

Written as DNA, the CDR3 is TGTGCCAGCAGCCCTGGGCCCGAAACATACGAGCAGTACTTC. Its translation is CASSPGPETYEQYF. The V gene is TRBV5-4, the J gene TRBJ2-7; D call uncertain. This CDR3 is built from 14 residues. Germline CDR1 and CDR2: SGHNT and YYREEE (reference sequence). V was cut by 4 bases and J by 4 bases, with 15 bases left in between.

CDR3 loop: CASSQEGGGEQETQYF. The CDR3 DNA sequence: TGCGCCAGCAGCCAAGAAGGTGGGGGGGAACAAGAGACCCAGTACTTC. The chain uses TRBV4-1 and TRBJ2-5, with 7 bases fitting TRBD2. Trimming cost V 0 bases and J 2 bases; bases outside gene matches: 6. Germline-derived CDR1 and CDR2 are MGHRA and YSYEKL. The CDR3 has 16 amino acids.

This clone was picked up a small number of times. This chain joins TRBV5-1 and TRBJ2-7; TRBD2 matches at 12 bases. V lost 4 bases to trimming and J lost 9 bases; unmatched junction nucleotides: 8. The CDR3 runs 14 residues. Per germline, CDR1 SGHRS and CDR2 YFSETQ. As DNA, the CDR3 is TGCGCCAGCAGCGGCCCCGGGACTAGCGGGCCGCAGTACTTC. It translates to CASSGPGTSGPQYF.

This chain uses TRBV14 with TRBJ2-5, with 8 nucleotides matching TRBD2. The CDR3 spans 24 residues. Germline trimming cut 0 bases from V and 2 bases from J; bases unmatched to any gene: 29. Per the germline V gene, CDR1 is SGHDN and CDR2 is FVKESK. The CDR3 DNA reads TGTGCCAGCAGCCAAGAAAGGCTGTCAGATTCGGCGTTGGCGGGGGGTACATTACAAGAGACCCAGTACTTC. Translating gives CASSQERLSDSALAGGTLQETQYF.

The chain recombines TRBV15 with TRBJ2-7; weak D call: TRBD2 (6 bases). Germline CDR1 LNHNV, CDR2 YYDKDF (reference sequence). Trimming shortened V by 0 bases and J by 3 bases, and 15 bases separated the two germline ends. This CDR3 comprises 16 residues. The DNA for the CDR3 is TGTGCCACCAGCAGAGATTTGACTAGTACGGACTACGAGCAGTACTTC. Amino acids: CATSRDLTSTDYEQYF.

With respect to this clone: Relative to the germline gene, one junction end is altered; a read error may explain this. The V gene is TRBV2, the J gene TRBJ2-3; TRBD1 or TRBD2 may be the D gene (7 bases each). The germline V gene encodes CDR1 SNHLY and CDR2 FYNNEI. The CDR3 extends over 17 amino acids. As DNA, the CDR3 is TGTGTCAGCAGGGGGGACTGGTCTAGCGGATTACAAGATACGCAGTATTTT. Translation gives CVSRGDWSSGLQDTQYF.

CDR3 DNA: TGTGCCAGCAGTGACTGGACAGGGGGCAACACCGGGGAGCTGTTTTTT. Translating gives CASSDWTGGNTGELFF. This rearrangement joins TRBV2 to TRBJ2-2; 11 positions match TRBD1. Germline V gives CDR1 SNHLY, CDR2 FYNNEI. The junction had 2 bases not matched to a gene; V was cut back by 3 bases and J by 2 bases. This CDR3 has 16 residues.

The V call is TRBV2, the J call TRBJ1-1, with TRBD1 matching over 9 bases. CDR1 and CDR2 from the germline V gene are SNHLY and FYNNEI. The CDR3 runs 16 residues. The V segment lost 2 bases and the J segment 2 bases; nucleotides outside the gene matches: 6. The CDR3: CASSERDREINTEAFF. The CDR3 region has the DNA TGTGCCAGCAGTGAACGGGACAGGGAGATTAACACTGAAGCTTTCTTT.

Concerning this clone itself: At one boundary the junction diverges from the germline segment, which might be a read error. V usage is TRBV7-9 and J usage is TRBJ2-1, with 11 bases fitting TRBD2. This CDR3 has 15 residues. Germline values: CDR1 SEHNR, CDR2 FQNEAQ (reference sequence). CDR3 sequence: CSSSNSGRAYNEQFF. CDR3 sequence (DNA): TGTTCCAGCAGCAATAGCGGGAGGGCCTACAATGAGCAGTTCTTC. Drawing the rest from reference TRBV7-9 and TRBJ2-1, the complete variable domain is DTGVSQNPRHKITKRGQNVTFRCDPISEHNRLYWYRQTLGQGPEFLTYFQNEAQLEKSRLLSDRFSAERPKGSFSTLEIQRTEQGDSAMYLCSSSNSGRAYNEQFFGPGTRLTVL.

The chain has TRBV6-5 and TRBJ2-5; D is possibly TRBD2 (5 bases). Gene TRBJ2-7 matches the end of the DNA better, so the J call may be wrong. This CDR3 has 12 residues. Germline assignment: CDR1 MNHEY and CDR2 SVGAGI. CDR3: CASKATTYEQYF. For the CDR3, the DNA is TGTGCCAGCAAGGCGACTACCTACGAGCAGTACTTC.

The chain carries TRBV18 and TRBJ2-3, with a tentative D call TRBD1 (6 bases). From germline, CDR1 is KGHSH and CDR2 LQKENI. Between the trimmed V and J ends, which lost 0 bases and 2 bases, there was a span of 12 bases. The CDR3 loop spans 16 amino acids. The CDR3 coding sequence is TGTGCCAGCTCACCACCGGGGGCAGGGATCACAGATACGCAGTATTTT. This gives the protein CASSPPGAGITDTQYF.

The chain combines TRBV13 with TRBJ2-1; 10 nucleotides align to TRBD1. The V segment lost 2 bases and the J segment 1 base; nucleotides outside the gene matches: 5. The CDR3 has 17 residues. Germline CDR1 and CDR2: PRHDT and FYEKMQ (reference sequence). CDR3 in amino acids: CASSLRTGGTSYNEQFF. CDR3 nucleotides: TGTGCCAGCAGCTTACGGACAGGGGGAACGTCCTACAATGAGCAGTTCTTC. Using reference TRBV13 and TRBJ2-1 for the parts outside the CDR3, the full variable domain is AAGVIQSPRHLIKEKRETATLKCYPIPRHDTVYWYQQGPGQDPQFLISFYEKMQSDKGSIPDRFSAQQFSDYHSELNMSSLELGDSALYFCASSLRTGGTSYNEQFFGPGTRLTVL.

This rearrangement joins TRBV7-2 to TRBJ2-1; D might be TRBD1 (5 bases). The V gene lost 2 bases and the J gene lost 4 bases, with 12 bases spanning the gap. The CDR3 spans 15 residues. Germline CDR1 is SGHTA and CDR2 is FQGNSA. The DNA of the CDR3 is TGTGCCAGCAGCTTACAGGGAATTCTTTACAATGAGCAGTTCTTC. Its translation: CASSLQGILYNEQFF.

V is TRBV9 and J is TRBJ2-3, with 7 bases that match TRBD2. The CDR3 contains 14 residues. Germline V gene sequence: CDR1 SGDLS, CDR2 YYNGEE. The trim removed 3 bases at V and 6 bases at J, leaving 7 bases unmatched. The CDR3 protein is CASSETSTRDTQYF. The CDR3 coding sequence is TGTGCCAGCAGCGAGACTAGCACCAGGGATACGCAGTATTTT.

The V and J genes are TRBV5-4 and TRBJ1-4; perhaps TRBD1 as D (5 bases). Germline CDR1 and CDR2: SGHNT and YYREEE (reference sequence). The CDR3 is 16 amino acids. Between the trimmed V and J ends, which lost 2 bases and 5 bases, there was a span of 16 bases. The CDR3 DNA follows: TGTGCCAGCAGCTTTTCTGGAGGGAGGGGAAATGAAAAACTGTTTTTT. This sequence encodes CASSFSGGRGNEKLFF.

The chain has TRBV5-1 and TRBJ2-1, with a possible D match to TRBD2 (6 bases). Germline V gives CDR1 SGHRS, CDR2 YFSETQ. The CDR3 contains 18 residues. Trimming took 3 bases from V and 0 from J, leaving 19 bases between them. CDR3 in amino acids: CASSSEGGTWSSYNEQFF. The CDR3 DNA is TGCGCCAGCAGCTCGGAAGGCGGGACGTGGAGCTCCTACAATGAGCAGTTCTTC.